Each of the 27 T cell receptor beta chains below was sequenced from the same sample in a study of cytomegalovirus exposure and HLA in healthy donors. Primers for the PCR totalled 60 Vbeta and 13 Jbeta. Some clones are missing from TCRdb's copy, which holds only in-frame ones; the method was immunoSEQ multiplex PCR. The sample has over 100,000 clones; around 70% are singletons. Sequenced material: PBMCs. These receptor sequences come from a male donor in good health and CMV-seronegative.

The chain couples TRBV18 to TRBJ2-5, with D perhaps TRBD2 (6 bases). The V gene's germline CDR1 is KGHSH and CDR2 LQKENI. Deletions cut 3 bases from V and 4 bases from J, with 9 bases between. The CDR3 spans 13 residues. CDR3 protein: CASSPGGGETQYF. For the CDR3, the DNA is TGTGCCAGCTCACCGGGGGGAGGAGAGACCCAGTACTTC.

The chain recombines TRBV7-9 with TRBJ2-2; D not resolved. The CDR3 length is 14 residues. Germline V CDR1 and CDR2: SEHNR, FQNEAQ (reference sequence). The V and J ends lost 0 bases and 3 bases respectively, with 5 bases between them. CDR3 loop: CASSLAAYTGELFF. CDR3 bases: TGTGCCAGCAGCTTAGCGGCATACACCGGGGAGCTGTTTTTT.

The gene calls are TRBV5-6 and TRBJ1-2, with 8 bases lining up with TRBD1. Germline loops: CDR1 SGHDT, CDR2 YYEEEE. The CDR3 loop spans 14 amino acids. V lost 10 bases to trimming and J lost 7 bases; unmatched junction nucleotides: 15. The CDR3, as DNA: TGTGCCCCCCCTTTCGGCAGGGGGCAGTGTGGCTACACCTTC. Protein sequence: CAPPFGRGQCGYTF.

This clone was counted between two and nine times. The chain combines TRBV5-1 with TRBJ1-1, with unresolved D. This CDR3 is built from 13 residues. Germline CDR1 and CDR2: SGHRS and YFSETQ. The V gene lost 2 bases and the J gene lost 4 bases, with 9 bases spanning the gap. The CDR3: CASSFPTGTEAFF. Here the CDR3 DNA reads TGCGCCAGCAGCTTTCCAACGGGCACTGAAGCTTTCTTT.

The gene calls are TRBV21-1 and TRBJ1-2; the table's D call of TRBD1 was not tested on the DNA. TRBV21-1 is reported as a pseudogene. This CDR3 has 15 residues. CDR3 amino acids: CASSNGPATHYGYTF. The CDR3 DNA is TGTGCCAGCAGCAATGGGCCCGCCACCCACTATGGCTACACCTTC.

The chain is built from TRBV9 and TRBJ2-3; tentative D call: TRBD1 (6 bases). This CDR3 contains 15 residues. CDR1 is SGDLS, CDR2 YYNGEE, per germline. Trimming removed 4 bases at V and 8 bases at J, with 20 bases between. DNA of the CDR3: TGTGCCAGCAGCCCAGGATGGAAGGGGGATGGTACGCAGTATTTT. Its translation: CASSPGWKGDGTQYF.

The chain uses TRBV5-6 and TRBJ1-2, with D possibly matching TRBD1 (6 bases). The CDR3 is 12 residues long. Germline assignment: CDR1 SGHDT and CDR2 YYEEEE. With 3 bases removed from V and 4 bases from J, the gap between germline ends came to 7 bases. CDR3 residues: CASSSDSYGYTF. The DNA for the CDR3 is TGTGCCAGCAGCTCGGACAGCTATGGCTACACCTTC.

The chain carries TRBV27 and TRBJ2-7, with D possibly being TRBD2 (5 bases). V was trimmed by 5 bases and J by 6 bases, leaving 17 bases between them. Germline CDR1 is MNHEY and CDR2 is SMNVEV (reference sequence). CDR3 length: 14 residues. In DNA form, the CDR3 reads TGTGCCAGCAGTCCCGCACTAGGAGTGGGCGAGCAGTACTTC. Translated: CASSPALGVGEQYF.

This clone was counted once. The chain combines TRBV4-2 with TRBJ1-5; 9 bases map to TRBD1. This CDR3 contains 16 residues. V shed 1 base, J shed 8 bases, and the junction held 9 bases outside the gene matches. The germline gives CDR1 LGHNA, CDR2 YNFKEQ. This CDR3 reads CASSQAHRGPTEPQHF. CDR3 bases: TGTGCCAGCAGCCAAGCCCACAGGGGGCCGACCGAGCCCCAGCATTTT.

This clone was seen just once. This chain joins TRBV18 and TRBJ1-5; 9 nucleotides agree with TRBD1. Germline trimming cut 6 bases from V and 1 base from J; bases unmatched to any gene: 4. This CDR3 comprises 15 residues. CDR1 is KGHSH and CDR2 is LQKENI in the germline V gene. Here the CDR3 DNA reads TGTGCCAGCTCGGGACAGGGAAACAGCAATCAGCCCCAGCATTTT. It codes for CASSGQGNSNQPQHF.

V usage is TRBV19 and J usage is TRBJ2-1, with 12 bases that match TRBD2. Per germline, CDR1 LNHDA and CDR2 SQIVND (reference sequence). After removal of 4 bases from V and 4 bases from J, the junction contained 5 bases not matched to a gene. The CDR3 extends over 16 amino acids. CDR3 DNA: TGTGCCAGTAGTAAACTAGCGGGAGGTCGATACAATGAGCAGTTCTTC. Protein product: CASSKLAGGRYNEQFF.

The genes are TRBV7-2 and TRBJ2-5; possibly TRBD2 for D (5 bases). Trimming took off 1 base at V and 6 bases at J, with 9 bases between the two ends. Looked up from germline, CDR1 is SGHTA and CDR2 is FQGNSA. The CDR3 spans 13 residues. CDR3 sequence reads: CASSLDSGKTQYF. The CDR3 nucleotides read TGTGCCAGCAGCTTAGACTCGGGGAAGACCCAGTACTTC. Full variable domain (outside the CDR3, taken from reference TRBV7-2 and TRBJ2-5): GAGVSQSPSNKVTEKGKDVELRCDPISGHTALYWYRQSLGQGLEFLIYFQGNSAPDKSGLPSDRFSAERTGGSVSTLTIQRTQQEDSAVYLCASSLDSGKTQYFGPGTRLLVL.

This CDR3 is CAVYSSGANVLTF. The CDR3 nucleotides are TGTGCTGTATATTCCTCTGGGGCCAACGTCCTGACTTTC. This sequence joins TRBV7-7 and TRBJ2-6; D uncertain. Germline CDR1 SSHAT, CDR2 FNYEAQ (reference sequence). This CDR3 contains 13 residues. Full variable domain (remainder filled in from reference TRBV7-7 and TRBJ2-6): GAGVSQSPRYKVTKRGQDVTLRCDPISSHATLYWYQQALGQGPEFLTYFNYEAQPDKSGLPSDRFSAERPEGSISTLTIQRTEQRDSAMYRCAVYSSGANVLTFGAGSRLTVL.

CDR3 sequence reads: CASSQQGGSPLHF. CDR3 sequence (DNA): TGTGCCAGCAGCCAACAGGGAGGCTCACCCCTCCACTTT. V gene TRBV14 combines with J gene TRBJ1-6, with a possible D match to TRBD1 (5 bases). The CDR3 totals 13 residues. V gave up 2 bases and J gave up 10 bases, with 9 bases separating them. Germline CDR1 SGHDN, CDR2 FVKESK.

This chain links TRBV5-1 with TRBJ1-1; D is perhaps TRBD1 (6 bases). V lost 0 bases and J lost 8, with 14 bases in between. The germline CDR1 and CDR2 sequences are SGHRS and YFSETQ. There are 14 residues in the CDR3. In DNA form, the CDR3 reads TGCGCCAGCAGCTTGGCAGGGGTTGGTCCCGAAGCTTTCTTT. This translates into CASSLAGVGPEAFF.

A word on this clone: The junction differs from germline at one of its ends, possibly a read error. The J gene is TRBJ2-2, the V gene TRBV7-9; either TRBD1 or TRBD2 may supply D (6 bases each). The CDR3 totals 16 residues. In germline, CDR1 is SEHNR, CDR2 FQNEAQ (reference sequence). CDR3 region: CSSSLGGGENTGELFF. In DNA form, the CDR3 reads TGTTCCAGCAGCTTAGGAGGGGGAGAGAACACCGGGGAGCTGTTTTTT.

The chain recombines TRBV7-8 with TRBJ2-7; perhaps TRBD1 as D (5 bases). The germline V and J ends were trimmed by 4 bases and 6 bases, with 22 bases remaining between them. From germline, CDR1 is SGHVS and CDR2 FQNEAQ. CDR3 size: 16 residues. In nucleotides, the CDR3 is TGTGCCAGCAGCTGGGCCTCCGGGTCAGGGTCCACCGAGCAGTACTTC. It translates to CASSWASGSGSTEQYF.

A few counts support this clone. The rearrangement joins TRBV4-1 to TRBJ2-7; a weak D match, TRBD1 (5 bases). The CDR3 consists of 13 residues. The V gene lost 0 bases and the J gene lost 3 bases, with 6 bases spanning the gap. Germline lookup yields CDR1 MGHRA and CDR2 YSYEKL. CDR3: CASSQDQGYEQYF. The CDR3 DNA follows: TGCGCCAGCAGCCAAGATCAGGGCTACGAGCAGTACTTC.

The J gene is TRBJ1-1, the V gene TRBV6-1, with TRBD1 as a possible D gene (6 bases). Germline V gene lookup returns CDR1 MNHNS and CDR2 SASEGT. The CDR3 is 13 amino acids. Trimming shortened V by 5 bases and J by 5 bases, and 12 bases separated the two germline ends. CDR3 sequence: CASSRLRGTEAFF. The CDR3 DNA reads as TGTGCCAGCAGTCGACTTAGGGGGACTGAAGCTTTCTTT.

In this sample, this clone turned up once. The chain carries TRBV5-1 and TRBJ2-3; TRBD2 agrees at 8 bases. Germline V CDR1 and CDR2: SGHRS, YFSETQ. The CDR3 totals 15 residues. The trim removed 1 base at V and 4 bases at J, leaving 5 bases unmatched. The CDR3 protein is CASSLTGGRSDTQYF. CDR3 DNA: TGCGCCAGCAGCTTGACGGGGGGGCGATCAGATACGCAGTATTTT.

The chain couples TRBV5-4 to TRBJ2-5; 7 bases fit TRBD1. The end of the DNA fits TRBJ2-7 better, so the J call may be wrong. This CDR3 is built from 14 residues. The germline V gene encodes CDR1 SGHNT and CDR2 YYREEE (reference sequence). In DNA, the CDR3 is TGTGCCAGCAGCGGGCCGGGACAGTCCTACGAGCAGTACTTC. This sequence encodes CASSGPGQSYEQYF.

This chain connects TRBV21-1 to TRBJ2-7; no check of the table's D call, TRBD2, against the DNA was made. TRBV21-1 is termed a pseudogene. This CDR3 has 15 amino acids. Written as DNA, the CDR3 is TGTGCCAGCAGCAAATTGGGTAGCGGAGCCTACGAGCAGTACTTC. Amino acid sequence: CASSKLGSGAYEQYF.

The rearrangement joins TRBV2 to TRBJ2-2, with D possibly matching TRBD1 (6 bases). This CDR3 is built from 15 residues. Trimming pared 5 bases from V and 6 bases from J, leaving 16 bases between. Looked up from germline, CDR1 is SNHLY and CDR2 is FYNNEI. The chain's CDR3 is CASSPTGPRAGELFF. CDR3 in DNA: TGTGCCAGCAGTCCTACAGGGCCGAGGGCCGGGGAGCTGTTTTTT.

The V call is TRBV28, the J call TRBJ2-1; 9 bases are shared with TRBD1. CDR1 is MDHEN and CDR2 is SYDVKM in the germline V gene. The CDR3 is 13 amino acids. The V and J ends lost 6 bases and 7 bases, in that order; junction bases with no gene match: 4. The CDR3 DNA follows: TGTGCCAGCAGGCGACAGGGGGGGAATGAGCAGTTCTTC. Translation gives CASRRQGGNEQFF.

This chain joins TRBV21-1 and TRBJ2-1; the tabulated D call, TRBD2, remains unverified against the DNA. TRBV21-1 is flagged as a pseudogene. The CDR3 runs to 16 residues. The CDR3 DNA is TGTGCCAGCAGCAAAGGGGGCGGGAGCGAGTACAATGAGCAGTTCTTC. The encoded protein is CASSKGGGSEYNEQFF.

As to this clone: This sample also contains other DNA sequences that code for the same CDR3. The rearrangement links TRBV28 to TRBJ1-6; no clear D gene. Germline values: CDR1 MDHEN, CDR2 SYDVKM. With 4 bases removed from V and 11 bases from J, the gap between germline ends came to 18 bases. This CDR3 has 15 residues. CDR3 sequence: CASSSSGTKMAPLHF. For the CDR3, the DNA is TGTGCCAGCAGTTCCTCGGGAACAAAGATGGCACCCCTCCACTTT.

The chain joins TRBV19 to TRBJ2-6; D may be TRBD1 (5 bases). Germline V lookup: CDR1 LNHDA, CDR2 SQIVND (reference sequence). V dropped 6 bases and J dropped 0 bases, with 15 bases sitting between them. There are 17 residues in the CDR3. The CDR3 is CASRTDNRFSGANVLTF. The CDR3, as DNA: TGTGCCAGTAGGACTGATAACAGGTTCTCTGGGGCCAACGTCCTGACTTTC.